The 23 T cell receptor beta chains reported below all come from one sample, sequenced in a study of prognosis after radiotherapy for stage I lung cancer. Amplification of TCR beta CDR3 from genomic DNA used two-round multiplex PCR. Individual primers that were specific to each TRBV and TRBJ gene served in first-round PCR. TCRdb recomputed calls from the multiplex PCR reads with MiXCR, one row per CDR3 protein. The data hold about 13,000 distinct CDR3 sequences, with around 29% observed a single time. This specimen was PBMCs, taken before or after stereotactic body radiation therapy (not recorded which). The receptors shown here come from a donor aged 50 or older with non-small cell lung cancer.

Concerning this clonotype itself: A clone one base away is much larger, so this may be a read error. The chain has TRBV5-1 and TRBJ1-2; 8 nucleotides line up with TRBD1. Trimming cost V 5 bases and J 9 bases; bases outside gene matches: 15. Looked up from germline, CDR1 is SGHRS and CDR2 is YFSETQ. CDR3 size: 15 residues. CDR3 protein: CASRYTSGGSQSYTF. The DNA for the CDR3 is TGCGCCAGCAGATACACCTCAGGGGGCTCGCAGAGCTACACCTTC.

As regards this clonotype: A read error is the likely source, as a far larger clone sits one nucleotide away. This chain uses TRBV6-2 or TRBV6-3 with TRBJ2-4, with 8 bases fitting TRBD2. This CDR3 region has 13 residues. V dropped 6 bases and J dropped 15; count of bases not matched to a gene: 13. Germline V gene data show CDR1 as MNHEY and CDR2 as SVGEGT. CDR3: CASSDRSGSEVYF. The DNA of the CDR3 is TGTGCCAGCAGCGATCGAAGCGGGAGTGAAGTGTACTTC.

As regards this clonotype: Given a far larger clone just one base away, this is likely a sequencing read error. This chain joins TRBV7-4 and TRBJ1-6; D gene unclear. The CDR3 contains 12 residues. Germline values: CDR1 SGHVT, CDR2 SQSDAQ. Deletions cut 5 bases from V and 7 bases from J, with 6 bases between. CDR3 loop: CASSAHNSPLHF. CDR3 in DNA: TGTGCCAGCAGCGCCCACAATTCACCCCTCCACTTT.

With regard to this clonotype: At one end, the junction sequence differs from germline, possibly due to a read error. This sequence joins TRBV6-6 and TRBJ2-6; weak D call: TRBD1 (6 bases). Germline CDR1 MNHNY, CDR2 SVGAGI (reference sequence). This CDR3 is built from 18 residues. The CDR3 spells CASSYSRTYRSGDNVMTF. The CDR3, as DNA: TGTGCCAGCAGTTACTCCCGGACATACCGCTCTGGGGACAACGTCATGACTTTC.

This chain uses TRBV28 with TRBJ1-6, with TRBD1 matching over 8 bases. Per germline, CDR1 MDHEN and CDR2 SYDVKM. This CDR3 has 14 amino acids. The J segment lost 10 bases and the V segment lost 5 bases, leaving 7 bases of the junction unmatched. CDR3 in amino acids: CASSTTGERSPLHF. DNA of the CDR3: TGTGCCAGCAGTACGACAGGGGAGAGATCACCCCTCCACTTT.

This clonotype came up many times. CDR3 residues: CASSESSSGNTIYF. Here the CDR3 DNA reads TGTGCCAGCAGCGAGTCCAGCTCTGGAAACACCATATATTTT. This chain links TRBV14 with TRBJ1-3; D not resolved. The ends were cut back, 5 bases at V and 0 bases at J, with 8 bases in the middle. CDR1 is SGHDN and CDR2 is FVKESK in the germline V gene. The CDR3 runs to 14 residues.

Ten or more counts support this clonotype. This sequence joins TRBV29-1 and TRBJ2-3; 8 bases line up with TRBD1. V was pared by 4 bases and J by 1 base, with 4 bases of the junction left unmatched. Germline V gene sequence: CDR1 SQVTM, CDR2 ANQGSEA. The CDR3 has 14 amino acids. CDR3 sequence: CSVADRGGTDTQYF. The CDR3 DNA is TGCAGCGTTGCTGACAGGGGAGGCACAGATACGCAGTATTTT.

For this clonotype: A far larger clone is just one base off, so this is likely a read error. The chain couples TRBV6-4 to TRBJ1-6, with D hard to call. The germline gives CDR1 MRHNA, CDR2 SNTAGT. The CDR3 covers 15 residues. V lost 3 bases and J lost 6, with 12 bases in between. CDR3 protein: CASSEQWGINSPLHF. The CDR3 nucleotides read TGTGCCAGCAGTGAACAGTGGGGAATTAATTCACCCCTCCACTTT.

This clonotype showed up many times. This chain joins TRBV3-1 and TRBJ2-5; D unclear. Germline loops: CDR1 LGHDT, CDR2 YNNKEL (reference sequence). V was shortened by 2 bases and J by 0 bases, with 7 bases between the two germline ends. There are 14 residues in the CDR3. CDR3 in amino acids: CASSQRRNQETQYF. DNA of the CDR3: TGTGCCAGCAGCCAACGGCGGAACCAAGAGACCCAGTACTTC.

The chain's CDR3 is CASHRDRDHNEQFF. In DNA form, the CDR3 reads TGTGCCAGCCACCGGGACAGGGACCACAATGAGCAGTTCTTC. The V and J genes are TRBV9 and TRBJ2-1; 9 bases agree with TRBD1. The V gene's germline CDR1 is SGDLS and CDR2 YYNGEE. This CDR3 is 14 amino acids long. Germline trimming cut 7 bases from V and 5 bases from J; bases unmatched to any gene: 7.

In regard to this clonotype: The conserved phenylalanine or tryptophan is not found at the CDR3 terminus, so this likely reflects a read error. The DNA is omitted, as the CDR3 cannot be located on it reliably, and the CDR3 follows TCRdb's listing. This chain connects TRBV24-1 to TRBJ2-1; TRBD1 is the table's D call, not checked against the DNA. The CDR3 spans 13 residues, counting both ends. Germline V gene sequence: CDR1 KGHDR, CDR2 SFDVKD. CDR3 protein: CATQRQGGNEQLS.

By its share, this clonotype is medium-sized. J is TRBJ1-2 and V is TRBV11-1, with 9 nucleotides matching TRBD1. Germline-derived CDR1 and CDR2 are SGHAT and FQDESV (reference sequence). The V segment lost 5 bases and the J segment 3 bases; nucleotides outside the gene matches: 7. CDR3 length: 15 amino acids. The CDR3 nucleotides are TGTGCCAGCAGCCCAAGGACAGGGGCGTACTATGGCTACACCTTC. As protein: CASSPRTGAYYGYTF.

In this sample, this clonotype turned up many times. V is TRBV28 and J is TRBJ1-2; 7 bases align to TRBD1. Germline V gene lookup returns CDR1 MDHEN and CDR2 SYDVKM. V shed 6 bases, J shed 4 bases, and the junction held 17 bases outside the gene matches. This CDR3 has 17 residues. CDR3 protein: CASSSSGVGGAVYGYTF. The CDR3 nucleotides are TGTGCCAGCAGCTCCTCGGGTGTAGGGGGCGCTGTCTATGGCTACACCTTC.

The sample holds many counts of this clonotype. The V call is TRBV6-5, the J call TRBJ1-4; TRBD1 agrees at 8 bases. After removal of 3 bases from V and 10 bases from J, the junction contained 7 bases not matched to a gene. Germline V gene data show CDR1 as MNHEY and CDR2 as SVGAGI. The length of the CDR3 is 14 residues. CDR3 amino acids: CASSYISQGAKLFF. The CDR3, as DNA: TGTGCCAGCAGTTATATCTCCCAGGGGGCAAAACTGTTTTTT.

This clonotype was seen many times. V usage is TRBV28 and J usage is TRBJ1-4; D is unresolved. This CDR3 is 11 amino acids long. The V end was cut by 6 bases, the J end by 5 bases, with 4 bases between. The germline V gene encodes CDR1 MDHEN and CDR2 SYDVKM. The CDR3: CASRHNEKLFF. The CDR3 coding sequence is TGTGCCAGCAGACACAATGAAAAACTGTTTTTT.

Comment on this clonotype: The DNA is omitted, as the CDR3 cannot be located on it reliably, and the CDR3 follows TCRdb's listing. The genes are TRBV19 and TRBJ2-1; TRBD1 reflects the table's D call only, with no check against the DNA. The CDR3 spans 16 amino acids, including both terminal residues. The V gene's germline CDR1 is LNHDA and CDR2 SQIVND (reference sequence). CDR3 in amino acids: CASIRVGTGSNNEHFF.

This clonotype has a count of ten or more. This chain links TRBV5-6 with TRBJ2-5, with TRBD2 matching 9 bases. The CDR3 contains 16 residues. Germline loops: CDR1 SGHDT, CDR2 YYEEEE. The V gene end was trimmed by 0 bases and the J gene end by 1 base; junction bases not matched to a gene: 4. This chain's CDR3 is CASSLAAGGGQETQYF. CDR3 nucleotide sequence: TGTGCCAGCAGCTTGGCCGCGGGAGGGGGCCAAGAGACCCAGTACTTC.

This rearrangement joins TRBV20-1 to TRBJ1-3; D is uncertain. V was cut by 8 bases and J by 0 bases, with 11 bases left in between. Germline CDR1 DFQATT, CDR2 SNEGSKA (reference sequence). The CDR3 sequence is 13 residues long. CDR3 coding DNA: TGCAGTACCGGCGGTGACTCTGGAAACACCATATATTTT. It codes for CSTGGDSGNTIYF.

With respect to this clonotype: This likely traces to a read error, being one base from a far larger clone. This chain connects TRBV6-9 to TRBJ2-5; D is possibly TRBD1 (5 bases). This CDR3 is built from 16 residues. Per the germline V gene, CDR1 is MNHGY and CDR2 is SVAAGI. The DNA for the CDR3 is TGTGACGCTTTATTGGGGCTTTGGTGGTACCAACAGACCCAGTACTTC. Amino acids: CDALLGLWWYQQTQYF.

This clonotype occurred many times. This chain uses TRBV20-1 with TRBJ1-2; 8 bases fit TRBD1. V gave up 1 base and J gave up 8 bases; unmatched junction bases: 12. This CDR3 has 15 residues. Per the germline V gene, CDR1 is DFQATT and CDR2 is SNEGSKA (reference sequence). This CDR3 is CSARVGTGLLRGYTF. The CDR3 nucleotides are TGCAGTGCTAGAGTGGGGACAGGCCTTTTGCGGGGCTACACCTTC.

This clonotype was picked up many times. The conserved closing phenylalanine or tryptophan is absent in this CDR3, likely reflecting a read error. No DNA is shown, since the ends of the CDR3 on it are uncertain; the CDR3 is the one TCRdb lists. The gene calls are TRBV20-1 and TRBJ2-7; the table names TRBD2, a call not compared with the DNA. Germline lookup yields CDR1 DFQATT and CDR2 SNEGSKA (reference sequence). The CDR3 extends over 14 residues, inclusive of both ends. This CDR3 is CSARGSFGEGTPLD.

This clonotype was seen repeatedly, ten times or more. Relative to the germline gene, one junction end is altered; a read error may explain this. The J gene is TRBJ1-6, the V gene TRBV4-1, with no clear D. The germline V gene has CDR1 MGHRA and CDR2 YSYEKL. The CDR3 loop spans 13 amino acids. In DNA form, the CDR3 reads TGCGCCAGCGGCCAGGTTTATAATTCACCCCTCCACTTT. Residues: CASGQVYNSPLHF.

At least ten counts were recorded for this clonotype. The chain links TRBV18 to TRBJ2-7; weak D call: TRBD1 (6 bases). V was shortened by 3 bases and J by 2 bases, with 14 bases between the two germline ends. Germline V gene sequence: CDR1 KGHSH, CDR2 LQKENI. This CDR3 has 15 amino acids. CDR3 region: CASSPSSQGTYEQYF. The CDR3 nucleotides are TGTGCCAGCTCACCCTCATCACAGGGAACCTACGAGCAGTACTTC. The full variable domain, rest sourced from reference TRBV18 and TRBJ2-7, is NAGVMQNPRHLVRRRGQEARLRCSPMKGHSHVYWYRQLPEEGLKFMVYLQKENIIDESGMPKERFSAEFPKEGPSILRIQQVVRGDSAAYFCASSPSSQGTYEQYFGPGTRLTVT.